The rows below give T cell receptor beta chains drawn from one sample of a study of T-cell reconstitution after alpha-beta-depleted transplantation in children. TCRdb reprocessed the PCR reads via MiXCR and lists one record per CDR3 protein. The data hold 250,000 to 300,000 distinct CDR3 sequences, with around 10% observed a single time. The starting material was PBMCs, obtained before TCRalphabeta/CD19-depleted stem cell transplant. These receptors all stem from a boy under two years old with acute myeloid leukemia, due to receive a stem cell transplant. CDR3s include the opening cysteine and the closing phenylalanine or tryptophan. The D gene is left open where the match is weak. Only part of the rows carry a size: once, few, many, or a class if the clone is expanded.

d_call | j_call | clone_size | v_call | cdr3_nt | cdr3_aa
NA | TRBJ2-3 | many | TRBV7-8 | TGTGCCAGCAGCTTAGATCCCAAAACTAGCACAGATACGCAGTATTTT | CASSLDPKTSTDTQYF
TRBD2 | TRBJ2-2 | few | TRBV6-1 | TGTGCCAGCAGGCCGGGACTAGCGGGAGGCGAGGGGAACACCGGGGAGCTGTTTTTT | CASRPGLAGGEGNTGELFF
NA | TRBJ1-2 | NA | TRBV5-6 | TGTGCCAGCAGTCGACAGTTTAATGGCTACACCTTC | CASSRQFNGYTF
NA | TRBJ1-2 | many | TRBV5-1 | TGCGCCAGCAGCTTGGTTGGGGCGCCCGGCTACACCTTC | CASSLVGAPGYTF
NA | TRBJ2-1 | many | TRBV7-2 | TGTGCCAGCAGCTTTCAGGGACGACACAATGAGCAGTTCTTC | CASSFQGRHNEQFF
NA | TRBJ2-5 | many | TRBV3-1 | TGTGCCAGCAGCCAAAACCCGGGGTACCAAGAGACCCAGTACTTC | CASSQNPGYQETQYF
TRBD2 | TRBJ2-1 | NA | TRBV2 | TGTGCCAGCCCGCGACGGGGATTAGCGGGGAATGAGCAGTTCTTC | CASPRRGLAGNEQFF
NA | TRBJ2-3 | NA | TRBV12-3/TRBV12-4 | TGTGCCAGCAGTTTAAGGCGGGTGGATACGCAGTATTTT | CASSLRRVDTQYF
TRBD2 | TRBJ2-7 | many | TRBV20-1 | TGCAGTGCCTCACTAGCGGGTCCTCCCTACGAGCAGTACTTC | CSASLAGPPYEQYF
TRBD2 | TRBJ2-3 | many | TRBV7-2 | TGTGCCAGCAGCTTAGCGGGGACTAGCGGGAGGAGGGATACGCAGTATTTT | CASSLAGTSGRRDTQYF
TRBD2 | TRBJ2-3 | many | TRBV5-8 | TGTGCCAGCAGGACCCATTATTTGCCTAGCGGGGTCACAGATACGCAGTATTTT | CASRTHYLPSGVTDTQYF
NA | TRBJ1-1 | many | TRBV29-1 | TGCAGCGTTGAACGAGGAGGTCCTGAAGCTTTCTTT | CSVERGGPEAFF
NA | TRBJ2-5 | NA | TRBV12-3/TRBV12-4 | TGTGCCAGCAGTCCCTTACAGGGAACCCAGTACTTC | CASSPLQGTQYF
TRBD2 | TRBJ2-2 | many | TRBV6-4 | TGTGCCAGCAGTGAGCTAGCGGGGGACACCGGGGAGCTGTTTTTT | CASSELAGDTGELFF
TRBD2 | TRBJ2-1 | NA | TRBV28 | TGTGCCAGCAGTTTAGGGCTAGCGGGAGTTCTTTCCTACAATGAGCAGTTCTTC | CASSLGLAGVLSYNEQFF
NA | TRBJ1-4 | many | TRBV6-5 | TGTGCCAGCAGTTACTCGCGACAGGTGGTGAATGAAAAACTGTTTTTT | CASSYSRQVVNEKLFF
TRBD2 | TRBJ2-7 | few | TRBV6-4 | TGTGCCAGCAGCGTTACTAGCGGGGGAGCCTACGAGCAGTACTTC | CASSVTSGGAYEQYF
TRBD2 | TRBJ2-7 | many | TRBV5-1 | TGCGCCAGCAGGGCTAGCGGGAGAGCCTACGAGCAGTACTTC | CASRASGRAYEQYF
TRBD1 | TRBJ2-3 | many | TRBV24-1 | TGTGCCACCAGTGGGACAGGACTTAACACAGATACGCAGTATTTT | CATSGTGLNTDTQYF
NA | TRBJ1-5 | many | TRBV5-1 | TGCGCCAGCAGCTTGGAGGGGGAGAGCAATCAGCCCCAGCATTTT | CASSLEGESNQPQHF
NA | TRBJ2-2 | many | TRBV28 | TGTGCCAGCAGTCGGCCTCAATTGCTGGGGGCAAACACCGGGGAGCTGTTTTTT | CASSRPQLLGANTGELFF
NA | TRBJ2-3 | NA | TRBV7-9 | TGTGCCAGCAGCGTGGACCCCACAGATACGCAGTATTTT | CASSVDPTDTQYF
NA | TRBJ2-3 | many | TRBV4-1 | TGCGCCAGCAGCCAGCACATATCAGGGACAGATACGCAGTATTTT | CASSQHISGTDTQYF
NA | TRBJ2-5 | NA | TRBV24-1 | TGTGCCACCAGTGATGGGGGGAGGGAGACCCAGTACTTC | CATSDGGRETQYF
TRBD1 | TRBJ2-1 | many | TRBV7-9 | TGTGCCAGCAGTTCGGGGACAGGGGGCGTCGGGTTCTTC | CASSSGTGGVGFF
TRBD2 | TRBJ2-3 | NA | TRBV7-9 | TGTGCCAGCAGCTTAGACTGGCGGGGGTACACAGATACGCAGTATTTT | CASSLDWRGYTDTQYF
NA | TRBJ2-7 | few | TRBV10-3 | TGTGCCATCGCGGAGTCCTCCTACGAGCAGTACTTC | CAIAESSYEQYF
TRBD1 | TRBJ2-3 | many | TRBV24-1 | TGTGCCACCAGTGATTTTGGCAGGGGGCGCACAGATACGCAGTATTTT | CATSDFGRGRTDTQYF
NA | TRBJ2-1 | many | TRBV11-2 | TGTGCCAGCAGCTTAGTAGTAGGGGGGAATGAGCAGTTCTTC | CASSLVVGGNEQFF
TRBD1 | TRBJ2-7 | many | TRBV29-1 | TGCAGCGCCTCTTGGACAGGGGCCTCCTACGAGCAGTACTTC | CSASWTGASYEQYF
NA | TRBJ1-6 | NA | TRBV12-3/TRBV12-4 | TGTGCCAGCAGTTTCTCCCCCCTCAGCGGGGGCTCGATTGCTTCACCCCTCCACTTT | CASSFSPLSGGSIASPLHF